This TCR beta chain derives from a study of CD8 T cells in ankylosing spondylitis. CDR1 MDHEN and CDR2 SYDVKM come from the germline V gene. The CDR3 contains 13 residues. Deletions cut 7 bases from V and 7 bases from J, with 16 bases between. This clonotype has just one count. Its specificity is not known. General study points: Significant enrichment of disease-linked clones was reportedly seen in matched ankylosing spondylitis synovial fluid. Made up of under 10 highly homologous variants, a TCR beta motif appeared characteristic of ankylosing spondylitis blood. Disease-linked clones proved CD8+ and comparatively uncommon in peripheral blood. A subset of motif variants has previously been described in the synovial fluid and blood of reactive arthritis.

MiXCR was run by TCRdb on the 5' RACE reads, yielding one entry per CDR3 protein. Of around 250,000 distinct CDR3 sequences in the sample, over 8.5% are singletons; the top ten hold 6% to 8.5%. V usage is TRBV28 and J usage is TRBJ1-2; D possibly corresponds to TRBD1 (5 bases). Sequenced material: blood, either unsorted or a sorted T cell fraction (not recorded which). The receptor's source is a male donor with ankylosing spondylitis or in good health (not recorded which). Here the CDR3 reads CASTASGGGGYTF. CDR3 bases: TGTGCCAGCACCGCATCGGGGGGTGGTGGCTACACCTTC.